Listed below are T cell receptor beta chains from one sample, sequenced in a study of blood T cell repertoires in COVID-19. Profiling relied on immunoSEQ multiplex PCR, and the TCRdb table lists in-frame clones only, not all of them. The data contain roughly 130,000 clones, 70% to 90% of them singletons. Sequenced sample: peripheral blood. The receptors were gathered from a woman aged 55 to 70 with acute or convalescent COVID-19. CDR3s include the opening cysteine and the closing phenylalanine or tryptophan. D genes are given only for firm matches. The size of a clone is reported for some rows only, either as once, few or many, or as a class for expanded clones.

D: -; size: -; V: TRBV5-8; J: TRBJ2-2; CDR3: CASSLRTDNTGELFF; DNA: TGTGCCAGCAGCTTGAGGACAGATAACACCGGGGAGCTGTTTTTT
D: -; size: once; V: TRBV3-1/TRBV3-2; J: TRBJ1-1; CDR3: CASSPTLGAKTEAFF; DNA: TGTGCCAGCAGCCCTACGTTAGGGGCAAAAACTGAAGCTTTCTTT
D: -; size: -; V: TRBV15; J: TRBJ1-1; CDR3: CATSTAGTYSEAFF; DNA: TGTGCCACCAGCACAGCCGGGACTTATTCTGAAGCTTTCTTT
D: -; size: -; V: TRBV6-1; J: TRBJ1-3; CDR3: CASSDSSGNTIYF; DNA: TGTGCCAGCAGTGACAGTTCTGGAAACACCATATATTTT
D: TRBD2; size: -; V: TRBV25-1; J: TRBJ2-1; CDR3: CASGLAGVNEQFF; DNA: TGTGCCTCAGGACTAGCGGGAGTAAATGAGCAGTTCTTC
D: -; size: once; V: TRBV4-2; J: TRBJ1-6; CDR3: CASSQGQDSPLHF; DNA: TGTGCCAGCAGCCAAGGACAGGATTCACCCCTCCACTTT
D: -; size: -; V: TRBV3-1/TRBV3-2; J: TRBJ1-6; CDR3: CASSQQNSNSPLHF; DNA: TGTGCCAGCAGCCAACAGAACAGTAATTCACCCCTCCACTTT
D: TRBD2; size: -; V: TRBV29-1; J: TRBJ2-7; CDR3: CSVRASGKSYEQYF; DNA: TGCAGCGTTCGAGCTAGCGGGAAGTCCTACGAGCAGTACTTC
D: TRBD2; size: -; V: TRBV28; J: TRBJ2-1; CDR3: CASSPDWTSGNEQFF; DNA: TGTGCCAGCAGTCCTGACTGGACTAGCGGCAATGAGCAGTTCTTC
D: -; size: -; V: TRBV6-5; J: TRBJ1-6; CDR3: CASNGDKDNSPLHF; DNA: TGTGCCAGCAACGGGGACAAGGATAATTCACCCCTCCACTTT
D: -; size: -; V: TRBV12-5; J: TRBJ1-5; CDR3: CASGLGLGPSNQPQHF; DNA: TGTGCTAGTGGTTTGGGTCTGGGCCCAAGCAATCAGCCCCAGCATTTT
D: -; size: once; V: TRBV30; J: TRBJ1-1; CDR3: CAWSVLRSSEAFF; DNA: TGTGCCTGGAGTGTACTGCGTTCCTCTGAAGCTTTCTTT
D: -; size: -; V: TRBV30; J: TRBJ1-4; CDR3: CAWSPGGATNEKLFF; DNA: TGTGCCTGGAGTCCCGGGGGTGCAACTAATGAAAAACTGTTTTTT
D: -; size: -; V: TRBV2; J: TRBJ1-6; CDR3: CATSRGRGSPLHF; DNA: TGTGCCACCTCTCGGGGGAGGGGCTCACCCCTCCACTTT
D: TRBD1; size: -; V: TRBV6-5; J: TRBJ1-1; CDR3: CASRMGQGATEAFF; DNA: TGTGCCAGCAGGATGGGACAGGGGGCCACTGAAGCTTTCTTT
D: TRBD2; size: -; V: TRBV9; J: TRBJ2-5; CDR3: CASSVLPLAGGQETQYF; DNA: TGTGCCAGCAGCGTCCTCCCCCTAGCGGGAGGGCAAGAGACCCAGTACTTC
D: TRBD2; size: -; V: TRBV15; J: TRBJ2-1; CDR3: CATGTRLAGLNEQFF; DNA: TGTGCCACCGGAACCCGACTAGCGGGACTCAATGAGCAGTTCTTC
D: -; size: -; V: TRBV6-2/TRBV6-3; J: TRBJ1-2; CDR3: CASSYSGANYGYTF; DNA: TGTGCCAGCAGTTATTCTGGAGCTAACTATGGCTACACCTTC
D: TRBD1; size: -; V: TRBV5-1; J: TRBJ2-1; CDR3: CASSFNRGTGNEQFF; DNA: TGCGCCAGCAGCTTTAACAGGGGAACGGGCAATGAGCAGTTCTTC
D: -; size: -; V: TRBV4-1; J: TRBJ2-3; CDR3: CASSHWGTDSFTDTQYF; DNA: TGCGCCAGCAGCCACTGGGGCACGGACAGCTTCACAGATACGCAGTATTTT
D: -; size: -; V: TRBV24-1; J: TRBJ2-1; CDR3: CATSGGPIYNEQFF; DNA: TGTGCCACCAGTGGGGGGCCTATTTACAATGAGCAGTTCTTC
D: -; size: -; V: TRBV11-1; J: TRBJ1-1; CDR3: CASSFTRNEAFF; DNA: TGTGCCAGCAGCTTTACAAGAAATGAAGCTTTCTTT
D: TRBD1; size: -; V: TRBV2; J: TRBJ1-1; CDR3: CASSVQGGNTEAFF; DNA: TGTGCCAGCAGTGTGCAGGGGGGTAACACTGAAGCTTTCTTT
D: -; size: -; V: TRBV30; J: TRBJ2-7; CDR3: CAWSNGMGGEQYF; DNA: TGTGCCTGGAGTAACGGGATGGGTGGCGAGCAGTACTTC
D: TRBD1; size: -; V: TRBV29-1; J: TRBJ2-7; CDR3: CSVEDRGRIHEQYF; DNA: TGCAGCGTAGAGGACAGGGGGCGCATCCACGAGCAGTACTTC
D: -; size: -; V: TRBV5-1; J: TRBJ2-7; CDR3: CASSLTPNYEQYF; DNA: TGCGCCAGCAGCTTGACCCCTAACTACGAGCAGTACTTC
D: TRBD2; size: -; V: TRBV7-9; J: TRBJ2-3; CDR3: CASSPGTSDTDTQYF; DNA: TGTGCCAGCAGCCCCGGGACTAGCGACACAGATACGCAGTATTTT
D: TRBD1; size: few; V: TRBV14; J: TRBJ1-1; CDR3: CASSHRTGGRTEAFF; DNA: TGTGCCAGCAGCCACAGGACAGGGGGCAGAACTGAAGCTTTCTTT
D: -; size: few; V: TRBV6-5; J: TRBJ1-5; CDR3: CASSRQQNQPQHF; DNA: TGTGCCAGCAGTAGACAGCAAAATCAGCCCCAGCATTTT
D: TRBD2; size: once; V: TRBV5-1; J: TRBJ2-1; CDR3: CASSSSTLAGAYNEQFF; DNA: TGCGCCAGCAGCTCCTCGACTCTAGCGGGAGCTTACAATGAGCAGTTCTTC
D: -; size: -; V: TRBV6-5; J: TRBJ2-5; CDR3: CASSYSGTLEGSAQYF; DNA: TGTGCCAGCAGTTACTCCGGGACTCTGGAAGGCTCGGCCCAGTACTTC
D: -; size: -; V: TRBV5-1; J: TRBJ1-1; CDR3: CASSLQGGGTEAFF; DNA: TGCGCCAGCAGCTTGCAAGGGGGGGGAACTGAAGCTTTCTTT
D: -; size: -; V: TRBV6-4; J: TRBJ1-2; CDR3: CASSDSNGQGVFGYTF; DNA: TGTGCCAGCAGTGACTCTAACGGTCAGGGTGTGTTTGGCTACACCTTC
D: TRBD2; size: -; V: TRBV2; J: TRBJ2-1; CDR3: CATGLEYNEQFF; DNA: TGTGCCACGGGACTAGAGTACAATGAGCAGTTCTTC
D: -; size: -; V: TRBV5-1; J: TRBJ2-1; CDR3: CASKPGSMNNEQFF; DNA: TGCGCCAGCAAACCAGGGTCGATGAACAATGAGCAGTTCTTC
D: TRBD1; size: -; V: TRBV10-3; J: TRBJ1-1; CDR3: CAISVLGHRGSGDTEAFF; DNA: TGTGCCATCAGTGTCTTGGGCCACAGGGGCTCGGGGGACACTGAAGCTTTCTTT